This entry concerns a single T cell receptor beta chain. This sample is part of a study of identical twins. Germline assignment: CDR1 MNHEY and CDR2 SVGAGI. Trimming removed 0 bases at V and 10 bases at J, with 10 bases between. The CDR3 spans 14 residues. TCRdb re-derived calls from the 5' RACE reads in MiXCR, one entry per CDR3 protein. Of 700,000 or so distinct CDR3 sequences listed, 21% were seen once; the top ten hold approximately 4.3%. This sample was also put to use in a study of T cells expressing NK-cell markers.

This clonotype was sampled from a woman aged 18-29 years in good health. The sample comprised PBMCs. The chain joins TRBV6-5 to TRBJ1-6; D possibly corresponds to TRBD1 (5 bases). The CDR3 DNA follows: TGTGCCAGCAGTTACTCCCAGGGAGGGTCACCCCTCCACTTT. Amino acids: CASSYSQGGSPLHF.